One and the same sample provided the 9 T cell receptor beta chains below, sequenced in a study of blood T cell repertoires in COVID-19. Data came from immunoSEQ multiplex PCR; TCRdb stores just in-frame clones and leaves some out. The table has over 150,000 clones, approximately 84% seen once. Sequenced material: PBMCs or T cells enriched from blood (not recorded which). Source of these receptors: a woman between 50 and 59 years old who had recovered from COVID-19.

This chain joins TRBV19 and TRBJ2-7, with 13 bases identical to TRBD2. The J segment lost 2 bases and the V segment lost 7 bases, leaving 8 bases of the junction unmatched. This CDR3 has 16 residues. Germline values: CDR1 LNHDA, CDR2 SQIVND (reference sequence). DNA for the CDR3: TGTGCCAGTACTTCTCCGGGACTAGCGGGAACCTACGAGCAGTACTTC. Amino acids: CASTSPGLAGTYEQYF.

The genes are TRBV5-1 and TRBJ1-1; 7 nucleotides line up with TRBD1. V was pared by 0 bases and J by 4 bases, with 3 bases of the junction left unmatched. Germline V lookup: CDR1 SGHRS, CDR2 YFSETQ. The CDR3 is 14 residues long. The CDR3 bases are TGCGCCAGCAGCTTGGACAGGGGAACCACTGAAGCTTTCTTT. Translating gives CASSLDRGTTEAFF.

The CDR3 DNA reads TGTGCCAGCAGTTCGCGGGCTACCTATGGCTACACCTTC. It is translated as CASSSRATYGYTF. The J gene is TRBJ1-2, the V gene TRBV12-3 or TRBV12-4, with D uncertain. The V end lost 4 bases, the J end lost 4 bases, and 10 bases lay between the germline ends. The CDR3 consists of 13 residues.

This chain links TRBV18 with TRBJ2-7, with unresolved D. The CDR3 runs 13 residues. CDR1 and CDR2 from the germline V gene are KGHSH and LQKENI. Trimming left V 2 bases short and J 4 bases short, with 9 bases between. The DNA for the CDR3 is TGTGCCAGCTCACCATACACCAATTACGAGCAGTACTTC. Its translation: CASSPYTNYEQYF.

The CDR3 region is CASSELGLNGYNEQFF. CDR3 DNA: TGTGCCAGCAGTGAATTGGGACTAAACGGGTACAATGAGCAGTTCTTC. The chain carries TRBV2 and TRBJ2-1; 7 nucleotides match TRBD2. CDR1 and CDR2 from the germline V gene are SNHLY and FYNNEI. V dropped 2 bases and J dropped 4; count of bases not matched to a gene: 8. This CDR3 is built from 16 residues. The whole variable domain, remainder taken from reference TRBV2 and TRBJ2-1, is EPEVTQTPSHQVTQMGQEVILRCVPISNHLYFYWYRQILGQKVEFLVSFYNNEISEKSEIFDDQFSVERPDGSNFTLKIRSTKLEDSAMYFCASSELGLNGYNEQFFGPGTRLTVL.

The V gene is TRBV7-9, the J gene TRBJ2-7, with 7 bases that match TRBD1. V gave up 5 bases and J gave up 1 base; unmatched junction bases: 5. The CDR3 is made up of 14 amino acids. Germline V gene lookup returns CDR1 SEHNR and CDR2 FQNEAQ (reference sequence). As DNA, the CDR3 is TGTGCCAGCAGCCTCACAGGGGCATCCTACGAGCAGTACTTC. It translates to CASSLTGASYEQYF.

The chain has TRBV29-1 and TRBJ1-1; TRBD1 aligns across 8 bases. The germline V gene encodes CDR1 SQVTM and CDR2 ANQGSEA. V shed 0 bases and J 6 bases; nucleotides not matched to a gene: 3. This CDR3 contains 13 residues. As DNA, the CDR3 is TGCAGCGTTGAAGAGCAGGGGGCCGCTGAAGCTTTCTTT. This codes for CSVEEQGAAEAFF.

CDR3: CASSPADRGIFSYEQYF. The CDR3 nucleotides read TGTGCCAGTTCCCCCGCGGACAGGGGCATTTTCAGCTACGAGCAGTACTTC. This chain uses TRBV28 with TRBJ2-7; 9 nucleotides align to TRBD1. Germline V gene sequence: CDR1 MDHEN, CDR2 SYDVKM. This CDR3 contains 17 residues. The ends lost 9 bases at V and 3 bases at J; junction bases unmatched: 18.

The gene calls are TRBV28 and TRBJ2-7; a possible D gene is TRBD2 (5 bases). Germline V lookup: CDR1 MDHEN, CDR2 SYDVKM. The CDR3 is 14 amino acids. The germline V and J ends were trimmed by 6 bases and 4 bases, with 16 bases remaining between them. The CDR3 nucleotides read TGTGCCAGCAGCTCCCGGCCCCCGGGGTACGAGCAGTACTTC. Translating it yields CASSSRPPGYEQYF.